This TCR beta chain emerged from a study of preoperative IRX-2 immunotherapy in early breast cancer. The CDR3 has 14 residues. CDR1 SSHAT and CDR2 FNYEAQ come from the germline V gene (reference sequence). The V gene lost 8 bases and the J gene lost 1 base, with 14 bases spanning the gap. The repertoire was sequenced with immunoSEQ multiplex PCR; TCRdb's copy has only in-frame clones and lacks some. The sample has around 34,000 clones, around 86% seen once. This sample's treatment: preoperative locoregional IRX-2 cytokine immunotherapy. This phase Ib study tested locoregional IRX-2 cytokine immunotherapy given before surgery.

The sequences come from lymph node tissue, collected from a patient treated with IRX-2 immunotherapy. This receptor was taken from a human donor with breast cancer. This rearrangement joins TRBV7-7 to TRBJ1-1; TRBD1 is a possible D gene (6 bases). The DNA of the CDR3 is TGTGCCAGCTCCTCTGGAGGGGGGAACACTGAAGCTTTCTTT. Protein product: CASSSGGGNTEAFF. The full variable domain, in which reference TRBV7-7 and TRBJ1-1 provide the parts outside the CDR3, is GAGVSQSPRYKVTKRGQDVTLRCDPISSHATLYWYQQALGQGPEFLTYFNYEAQPDKSGLPSDRFSAERPEGSISTLTIQRTEQRDSAMYRCASSSGGGNTEAFFGQGTRLTVV.